This T cell receptor (beta chain) came from a study of cytomegalovirus exposure and HLA in healthy donors (dated by TCRdb to the late 2010s). Notes on the research overall: An earlier analysis of approximately 600 of the donors reported 250 to 300 Gb of sequence data and 100 million to 140 million unique TCR beta sequences from about 180 million T cells. An early release covering roughly 640 HLA-typed donors comprised about 310 gigabases of sequencing data and around 80 million unique TCR sequences. The genetic ancestry cluster associated with self-reported Caucasian donors included about four fifths of the roughly 400 genotyped donors. The study aimed to test whether cataloging public T cell receptors could reveal signatures of past pathogen exposure. The study used immunosequencing to profile the T cell repertoires of some 600 subjects and linked those repertoires to cytomegalovirus serostatus. Along with the roughly 700-subject first cohort, a separate validation cohort of 120 different subjects was used. To predict cytomegalovirus infection status, the study brought together high-throughput TCR immunosequencing, statistical association of individual TCRs with disease status, and machine learning. In a later analysis, previously published TCR beta repertoires from 666 donors were re-analyzed and high-resolution HLA genotyping was added so that TCR occurrence patterns could be studied. In the later analysis, no new phenotypic data were used to find candidate immune exposures; instead, reliance was placed on TCR beta sequences and their occurrence across donors. In an earlier analysis of 500 to 650 of the donors, high-throughput TCR beta sequencing was used to judge whether each TCR beta V gene segment behaved as functional or pseudogenic. Donor age, sex, ethnicity and CMV serostatus were collected together with the repertoire data. In a later genetic analysis, genome-wide SNP genotypes for about 65% of the roughly 700 donors were used, and that subset was treated as a discovery cohort. All discovery cohort repertoires had been generated on a single sequencing platform. HLA typing included class I and class II loci at four-digit resolution. The number of typed donors differed by locus: about 620-630 for A, B, C, DRB1 and DQB1; about 520 for DQA1; 606 for DPA1; and approximately 450 for DPB1. Five DR-DQ haplotypes were handled as single units for association and clustering because linkage in the cohort was strong. On average, about 200,000 unique TCR beta nucleotide sequences were sequenced per donor among 398 genotyped donors of the cohort, with around 19% of those sequences being non-productive. What the work shows at the level of the full study, not this receptor alone: A group of highly shared sequence variants was considered likely to be a technical artifact of the sequencing pipeline. Over 15 rarely observed V segments, including chromosome 9 orphons, were excluded from the earlier analysis of about 500 of the donors because counts were too low. The study listed 164 TCR beta chains as associated with cytomegalovirus. Because the 87-base-pair reads could not distinguish some IMGT-functional V segments, including TRBV6-2 and TRBV6-3, those segments were excluded. Compared with equally common non-associated chains, HLA-associated TCR beta chains in a later analysis were more clonally expanded and had lower generation probabilities. A further reported finding was that TCR beta sequences accurately predicted the HLA-A and HLA-B alleles for most subjects in the first cohort. According to a later analysis, TCR association rates differed among HLA loci, with DRB1 alleles showing the most associated TCRs and HLA-C alleles showing the fewest. A later genetic analysis reported fewer N-insertions in productive TCRs among donors in an Asian-associated ancestry cluster than the roughly 720-donor mean. Most TCR sequences were observed very rarely across donors, whereas some public TCRs were present in many individuals. An earlier analysis of approximately 600 of the donors showed that most TCR beta V segments appeared in productive rearrangements either about 87% or about 30% of the time, which broadly matched IMGT annotations. The presence/absence analyses assumed that sequencing depth was roughly uniform across donors, and that assumption may not be true. In vitro tests confirmed that a few of the cytomegalovirus-associated TCR beta chains recognize cytomegalovirus antigens. In this cohort, only TCR beta chains were sequenced, and detectable features were limited by the absence of alpha or paired-chain data. It was suggested by the authors that the approach could potentially be generalized to other disease states and immunological phenotypes. Immune exposure information for the cohort was limited to CMV serostatus. When HLA alleles, especially DR and DQ, strongly co-occurred, attributing TCR associations to individual alleles was difficult. In a later analysis, most CMV-associated TCR beta chains were found to appear HLA-restricted, with HLA associations seemingly driven largely by CMV exposure. In a later genetic analysis, a missense DCLRE1C variant was associated with V-gene and J-gene trimming of TCR beta chains, and the association was replicated in an independent cohort. Cytomegalovirus status was reported to be diagnosed by the classifier with high specificity and sensitivity in both the original and validation cohorts. In a later analysis, more than 15,000 TCR beta sequences were associated with specific HLA alleles at a false discovery rate of 0.05. In a later analysis, several top co-occurrence clusters were reported to appear linked to parvovirus B19, influenza, CMV and Epstein-Barr virus. Linkage disequilibrium might explain the correlated functional status among segregating V segments, but an unknown experimental factor could not be ruled out. Because HLA typing was unavailable for some donors at each locus, only the typed subset was used in association tests.

Remarks on this clone: The antigen it recognizes is unknown. One end of the junction fails to match germline, which may point to a read error.

The CDR3, from cysteine to phenylalanine, totals 14 residues. Of all the DNA, just the CDR3 is kept, 42 bases in frame from base 1. The germline V gene supplies CDR1 SGHRS and CDR2 YFSETQ. The protocol used for the library was the immunoSEQ multiplex PCR assay. For the multiplex PCR, a mixture combining 60 forward primers for TCR Vbeta segments and 13 reverse primers for TCR Jbeta segments was used. Amplification of the CDR3 region of rearranged TCR beta genes was performed with a multiplex PCR assay on genomic DNA. The amplified TCR beta libraries were sequenced on the Illumina HiSeq System as 87-base-pair reads. In the paper's pipeline: A later analysis counted tens of millions of unique TCR beta chains across the 666 repertoires, and some 11 million of these chains were shared by at least two donors. Raw reads were error-corrected and collapsed into unique sequences by a nearest-neighbor algorithm in which closely related sequences were merged to remove PCR and sequencing errors. Alignment of CDR3 sequences to IMGT reference sequences was used to assign V, D and J gene segments. Each retained sequence needed at least a six-nucleotide match to both a V gene segment and a J gene segment. A rearrangement counted as productive if the CDR3 had no stop codons and remained in frame with V and J, and every other rearrangement counted as non-productive. CDR3 was defined according to IMGT convention as the region running from the second conserved V-encoded cysteine to the conserved J-encoded phenylalanine. In an earlier analysis of around 600 of the donors, sequences lacking an unambiguous match to a single V gene segment were excluded. In an earlier analysis of approximately 560 of the donors, a V segment was called functional when productive rearrangements were above 56.7%, and segregating when the standard deviation between donors exceeded 5%. To diagnose cytomegalovirus status from the catalog of TCR beta chain sequences, a statistical classification framework was built. In a later analysis, TCR nucleotide sequences were compared against IMGT/GENE-DB human TR gene sequences so that V and J genes could be assigned. The TCRdist pipeline was used in a later analysis to assign CDR3 sequences and most-parsimonious VDJ recombination scenarios. In a later analysis, every TCR beta chain was defined by the combination of its CDR3 amino acid sequence and its V-gene family, and reads without a unique V-gene family were dropped. As a way to deal with suspected cross-contamination and a sequencing artifact, a later analysis dropped roughly 620 nucleotide sequences that were highly shared and had low generation probability. In a later analysis, a clonal expansion index was calculated for each public chain from normalized within-repertoire ranks of inferred template counts. In a later analysis, generation probabilities were computed with a VDJ recombination model fitted to out-of-frame rearrangements, and the resulting probabilities were checked against IGoR. In a later analysis, TCR-TCR, TCR-HLA and TCR-CMV co-occurrence was scored with hypergeometric tests, and a repertoire-size bias correction was applied to TCR pairs. To estimate false discovery rates, a later analysis permuted the HLA or CMV assignments 20 times. In a later analysis, co-occurring TCRs were grouped using DBSCAN, and TCRdist sequence similarity was added for clustering within HLA-allele-positive subsets. Repertoires with fewer than 30,000 or more than 120,000 public chains, plus five repertoires with anomalous nucleotide sharing, were excluded from co-occurrence clustering. TCRdb stores this immuneACCESS table with in-frame sequences only. Part of the clones is absent; in the studies checked, under half of the shortfall reflects unresolved V genes, and no reason is known for the rest. V and J calls and clone size are given by that table; D and trimming were obtained from the DNA. The sample table lists around 94,000 clones, about 62% of them with a count of one. The ten largest clonotypes hold 4.5% to 5% of the sample.

The cohort comprised more than 550 healthy bone marrow donors. All cohort members were sampled while nominally healthy, although unrecorded immune exposures were likely present. CMV serostatus was recorded as positive for 250 to 300 and negative for about 55% of the roughly 670 cohort members, whereas no CMV serostatus was recorded for the donor in question. A peripheral blood sample was provided by each donor, and peripheral blood mononuclear cells were used for TCR beta sequencing. The Qiagen DNeasy Blood Extraction Kit was used to extract genomic DNA from the blood cell samples. The sequence was obtained from a human donor in good health. Material: PBMCs. The chain is assembled from TRBV5-1 and TRBJ1-1; tentative D gene TRBD1, with 5 bases matching. The CDR3 protein sequence reads: CASRLDTRNTEAFF. In nucleotides, the sequence is TGCGCCAGCAGGTTGGACACCCGGAACACTGAAGCTTTCTTT.